These 5 T cell receptor beta chains were sequenced from one sample in a study of cytomegalovirus exposure and HLA in healthy donors (dated by TCRdb to between 2016 and 2019). Library construction relied on the immunoSEQ multiplex PCR assay. A mixture of 60 forward primers for TCR Vbeta segments and 13 reverse primers for TCR Jbeta segments was used in the multiplex PCR. In its TCRdb copy, this immuneACCESS table keeps in-frame sequences only and misses some clones. Where compared with another copy, unresolved V genes explain less than half of these, and the others have no known cause. The sample includes about 180,000 clones, with 65% to 85% observed a single time. The ten largest make up around 1.4% of the sample. Material: PBMCs. The receptors originated from a girl aged 5-17 years in good health and CMV-seropositive.

The V and J genes are TRBV5-4 and TRBJ2-1, with 15 bases lining up with TRBD2. J gave up 9 bases and V 4 bases, and 8 bases lay outside the gene matches. Germline loops: CDR1 SGHNT, CDR2 YYREEE (reference sequence). This CDR3 region has 16 residues. CDR3 protein: CASSQRTSGRASEQFF. The DNA for the CDR3 is TGTGCCAGCAGCCAAAGGACTAGCGGGAGGGCCAGTGAGCAGTTCTTC.

The chain carries TRBV7-2 and TRBJ2-7, with 9 positions matching TRBD2. Germline V gene lookup returns CDR1 SGHTA and CDR2 FQGNSA. J gave up 4 bases and V 2 bases, and 3 bases lay outside the gene matches. The CDR3 contains 14 residues. The CDR3 loop reads CASSLWAGGYEQYF. CDR3 nucleotide sequence: TGTGCCAGCAGCTTATGGGCGGGAGGGTACGAGCAGTACTTC.

This sequence joins TRBV20-1 and TRBJ1-2; D is possibly TRBD1 (5 bases). The CDR3 is 11 residues long. V dropped 4 bases and J dropped 4 bases, with 7 bases sitting between them. The germline CDR1 and CDR2 sequences are DFQATT and SNEGSKA (reference sequence). The CDR3 protein is CSATDSYGYTF. The CDR3 nucleotides read TGCAGTGCTACTGACAGCTATGGCTACACCTTC.

This clone was seen a handful of times. The V and J genes are TRBV11-2 and TRBJ2-6, with D perhaps TRBD1 (6 bases). V lost 3 bases to trimming and J lost 3 bases, with 9 bases between them. From germline, CDR1 is SGHAT and CDR2 FQNNGV. The CDR3 covers 15 residues. The CDR3 bases are TGTGCCAGCAGCTTGACAGGTGGTGGGGCCAACGTCCTGACTTTC. It yields the protein CASSLTGGGANVLTF.

The chain uses TRBV6-5 and TRBJ2-2, with 7 bases fitting TRBD1. From germline, CDR1 is MNHEY and CDR2 SVGAGI. This CDR3 contains 14 residues. After removal of 7 bases from V and 3 bases from J, the junction contained 5 bases not matched to a gene. The CDR3 here is CASTWDRDTGELFF. The CDR3, as DNA: TGTGCCAGCACTTGGGACAGAGACACCGGGGAGCTGTTTTTT.